This T cell receptor (beta chain) was sequenced during a study of CD8 T cells in ankylosing spondylitis. General study results and limits: Within matched ankylosing spondylitis synovial fluid, disease-linked clones were reportedly significantly enriched. Ankylosing spondylitis blood appeared to carry a characteristic TCR beta motif of eight or nine highly homologous variants.

Germline CDR1 reads SEHNR; CDR2 reads FQNEAQ (reference sequence). Unmatched junction bases numbered 5, after V lost 5 bases and J lost 0 bases. This CDR3 has 15 amino acids. Quantitative barcoded 5'-RACE was used to prepare TCR beta libraries. TCRdb re-called the 5' RACE reads with MiXCR, one entry per CDR3 protein. This table has tens of thousands of distinct CDR3 sequences, roughly 9.6% appearing once. A few counts support this clonotype. Its specificity is not known. The chain couples TRBV7-9 to TRBJ2-3; 7 nucleotides agree with TRBD2. This receptor was taken from a male donor with ankylosing spondylitis or in good health (not recorded which). Material for sequencing was blood, either unsorted or a sorted T cell fraction (not recorded which). The CDR3 nucleotides are TGTGCCAGCAGCCAGCGGGATCGTAGCACAGATACGCAGTATTTT. Protein sequence: CASSQRDRSTDTQYF.